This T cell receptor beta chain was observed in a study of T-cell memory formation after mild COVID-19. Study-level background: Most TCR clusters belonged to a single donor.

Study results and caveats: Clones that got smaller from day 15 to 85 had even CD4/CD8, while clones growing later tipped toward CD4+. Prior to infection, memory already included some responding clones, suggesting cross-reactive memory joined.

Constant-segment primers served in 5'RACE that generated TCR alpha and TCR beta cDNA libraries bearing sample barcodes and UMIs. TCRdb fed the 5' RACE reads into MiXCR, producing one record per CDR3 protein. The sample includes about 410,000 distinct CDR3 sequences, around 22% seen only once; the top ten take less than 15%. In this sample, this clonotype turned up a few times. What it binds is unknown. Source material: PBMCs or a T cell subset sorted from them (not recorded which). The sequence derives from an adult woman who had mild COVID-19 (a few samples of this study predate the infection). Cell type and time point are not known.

CDR3 loop: CSAKDRGDSKNIQYF. The CDR3 region has the DNA TGCAGTGCTAAAGACAGGGGAGACAGCAAAAACATTCAGTACTTC. The chain recombines TRBV20-1 with TRBJ2-4, with 8 bases that match TRBD1. The V segment lost 4 bases and the J segment 3 bases; nucleotides outside the gene matches: 8. Germline V lookup: CDR1 DFQATT, CDR2 SNEGSKA (reference sequence). This CDR3 spans 15 amino acids.